The 8 T cell receptor beta chains listed next were all sequenced from one sample in a study of Tregs in tolerant kidney transplant recipients (dated by TCRdb to between 2017 and 2020). The transplants used related donors along with nonmyeloablative bone marrow transplantation, and in the human trials mixed chimerism was transient. Receptors were amplified or captured by the immunoSEQ multiplex PCR assay. TCRdb obtained this table from immuneACCESS and retained in-frame rearrangements with V and J assigned. These tables miss some clones; where compared with another copy, unresolved V genes account for less than half of the shortfall, and the remainder is unexplained. In this sample the table shows tens of thousands of clones, 90% to 95% of which occur a single time. Roughly 1.5% of the sample belongs to the ten largest clones. This sample comprised CD4+ T cells from blood (PBMCs), obtained 24 months after the transplant. All receptors derive from a human patient who received a combined kidney and bone marrow transplant. After a transplant, some T cells may be of graft donor origin.

V and J are TRBV4-3 and TRBJ2-1, with D unclear. The CDR3 sequence is 13 residues long. The germline V and J ends were trimmed by 0 bases and 9 bases, with 9 bases remaining between them. The V gene's germline CDR1 is LGHNA and CDR2 YSLEER. Here the CDR3 DNA reads TGCGCCAGCAGCCAAGATGGTATCGGTGAGCAGTTCTTC. This sequence encodes CASSQDGIGEQFF.

This sequence joins TRBV7-2 and TRBJ2-7, with D hard to call. Trimming took 1 base from V and 0 from J, leaving 7 bases between them. Germline assignment: CDR1 SGHTA and CDR2 FQGNSA. The CDR3 has 14 amino acids. CDR3 residues: CASSLDRYSYEQYF. The CDR3 DNA is TGTGCCAGCAGCTTAGACAGATACTCCTACGAGCAGTACTTC.

CDR3 coding DNA: TGTGCCAGTAGTATGGCGGGGGCCGAGTATGGCTACACCTTC. Protein: CASSMAGAEYGYTF. The genes are TRBV19 and TRBJ1-2; tentatively, D is TRBD1 (6 bases). The CDR3 loop spans 14 amino acids. From germline, CDR1 is LNHDA and CDR2 SQIVND (reference sequence). V was clipped by 3 bases and J by 5 bases, with 13 bases between them.

The chain carries TRBV6-5 and TRBJ1-5; no reliable D call. CDR1 MNHEY and CDR2 SVGAGI come from the germline V gene. CDR3 size: 13 residues. The V end was cut by 2 bases, the J end by 9 bases, with 11 bases between. CDR3 DNA sequence: TGTGCCAGCAGTTACCGGGTTAGATTGCCCCAGCATTTT. Its protein product is CASSYRVRLPQHF.

The chain employs TRBV11-3 and TRBJ2-2, with D perhaps matching TRBD1 (6 bases). This CDR3 has 16 amino acids. The V and J ends lost 5 bases and 3 bases respectively, with 16 bases between them. Germline CDR1 SGHNT, CDR2 YENEEA. The CDR3 region has the DNA TGTGCCAGCAGCCCACAGGGACCCGGGGACACCGGGGAGCTGTTTTTT. Protein sequence: CASSPQGPGDTGELFF.

The rearrangement links TRBV19 to TRBJ1-1; D ambiguous. CDR3 size: 12 residues. V was trimmed by 6 bases and J by 5 bases, leaving 10 bases between them. Germline V gene data show CDR1 as LNHDA and CDR2 as SQIVND (reference sequence). CDR3 region: CASRTIGTEAFF. The CDR3 nucleotides read TGTGCCAGTAGGACCATCGGGACTGAAGCTTTCTTT.

This clone has just one count. Other DNA sequences of this sample code for an identical CDR3. V usage is TRBV7-9 and J usage is TRBJ2-7; 7 positions match TRBD2. This CDR3 comprises 16 residues. CDR1 is SEHNR, CDR2 FQNEAQ, per germline (reference sequence). The trim removed 0 bases at V and 6 bases at J, leaving 11 bases unmatched. The CDR3 DNA follows: TGTGCCAGCAGCTTAGCTAGGGCAGGGAGGGACCGCGAGCAGTACTTC. It translates to CASSLARAGRDREQYF.

The chain employs TRBV6-4 and TRBJ2-3, with 8 bases fitting TRBD2. The ends lost 2 bases at V and 4 bases at J; junction bases unmatched: 5. The V gene's germline CDR1 is MRHNA and CDR2 SNTAGT. The CDR3 has 15 residues. The CDR3 DNA is TGTGCCAGCAGTGACGAGGCGGGAGGACCAGATACGCAGTATTTT. Translated: CASSDEAGGPDTQYF.